Presented here are 25 T cell receptor beta chains from one specimen sequenced in a study of blood T cell repertoires in COVID-19. TCRdb's copy holds only in-frame clones and misses some; the assay was immunoSEQ multiplex PCR. The data hold around 310,000 clones, with around 89% observed a single time. The sequencing sample was made of peripheral blood. The origin of the receptors is a woman aged 45-60 years with active or convalescent COVID-19.

This clone showed up just once. The gene calls are TRBV7-2 and TRBJ2-3, with a possible D match to TRBD1 (6 bases). The CDR3 is made up of 15 amino acids. The germline V gene has CDR1 SGHTA and CDR2 FQGNSA. With 4 bases removed from V and 11 bases from J, the gap between germline ends came to 22 bases. As DNA, the CDR3 is TGTGCCAGCAGCTCCTACGGTGGGGCAGGGGTAAGGCAGTATTTT. Its protein is CASSSYGGAGVRQYF.

The chain combines TRBV30 with TRBJ1-1; D remains unclear. Trimming removed 1 base from V and 7 bases from J, with 10 bases in between. The germline CDR1 and CDR2 sequences are GTSNPN and SVGIG (reference sequence). This CDR3 spans 12 amino acids. The CDR3 DNA is TGTGCCTGGAGTGGTTCGGGTATTGAAGCTTTCTTT. Its protein product is CAWSGSGIEAFF.

V usage is TRBV12-5 and J usage is TRBJ2-7; D unclear. Germline lookup yields CDR1 LGHNT and CDR2 FRNRAP. V shed 5 bases and J shed 5 bases, with 7 bases lying between them. The CDR3 extends over 11 amino acids. CDR3 residues: CASGTHNEQYF. CDR3 nucleotides: TGTGCTAGTGGTACCCACAACGAGCAGTACTTC.

This chain uses TRBV19 with TRBJ2-5; D is possibly TRBD1 (7 bases). V was cut by 2 bases and J by 4 bases, with 17 bases left in between. In germline, CDR1 is LNHDA, CDR2 SQIVND (reference sequence). The CDR3 sequence is 16 residues long. The CDR3 region has the DNA TGTGCCAGTAGTATAAGGCGCGGGGACAGAGGAGAGACCCAGTACTTC. Residues: CASSIRRGDRGETQYF.

J is TRBJ1-1 and V is TRBV10-3; TRBD1 agrees at 9 bases. CDR3 length: 13 amino acids. CDR1 and CDR2 (germline): ENHRY, SYGVKD. The V and J ends lost 6 bases and 3 bases, in that order; junction bases with no gene match: 2. CDR3 in DNA: TGTGCCATCAGACAGGGGGCGGACACTGAAGCTTTCTTT. Protein: CAIRQGADTEAFF.

J is TRBJ1-2 and V is TRBV6-4, with D maybe TRBD1 (5 bases). The CDR3 consists of 14 residues. Germline V gene lookup returns CDR1 MRHNA and CDR2 SNTAGT. V lost 3 bases to trimming and J lost 8 bases, with 16 bases between them. CDR3 in DNA: TGTGCCAGCAGTGAGTCCGGCAGGGTTGGAGGCTACACCTTC. Protein: CASSESGRVGGYTF.

This clone was observed once. This sequence joins TRBV28 and TRBJ2-7, with TRBD1 as a possible D gene (6 bases). V lost 6 bases and J lost 2, with 11 bases in between. The CDR3 runs to 13 residues. Germline V gene lookup returns CDR1 MDHEN and CDR2 SYDVKM. The DNA of the CDR3 is TGTGCCAGCAGCCCGGACAGTCCCTACGAGCAGTACTTC. Protein product: CASSPDSPYEQYF. Supplemented by reference TRBV28 and TRBJ2-7, the full variable domain reads DVKVTQSSRYLVKRTGEKVFLECVQDMDHENMFWYRQDPGLGLRLIYFSYDVKMKEKGDIPEGYSVSREKKERFSLILESASTNQTSMYLCASSPDSPYEQYFGPGTRLTVT.

The rearrangement uses TRBV9 and TRBJ1-2, with D maybe TRBD1 (5 bases). V lost 0 bases and J 0 bases, leaving 9 bases between the germline ends. The CDR3 loop spans 15 amino acids. The germline V gene encodes CDR1 SGDLS and CDR2 YYNGEE. CDR3 DNA sequence: TGTGCCAGCAGCGTAGCAGGGTCCCCTAACTATGGCTACACCTTC. Its translation: CASSVAGSPNYGYTF.

The chain links TRBV9 to TRBJ2-2; tentatively, D is TRBD2 (5 bases). Trimming took off 0 bases at V and 6 bases at J, with 9 bases between the two ends. The CDR3 loop spans 14 amino acids. Germline V lookup: CDR1 SGDLS, CDR2 YYNGEE. The CDR3 region has the DNA TGTGCCAGCAGCGTAGGAGGGTATCCCGGGGAGCTGTTTTTT. This codes for CASSVGGYPGELFF.

V is TRBV6-5 and J is TRBJ1-2; TRBD1 matches 9 bases. The V and J ends lost 6 bases and 7 bases, in that order; junction bases with no gene match: 12. Germline-derived CDR1 and CDR2 are MNHEY and SVGAGI. There are 15 residues in the CDR3. The CDR3 DNA reads as TGTGCCAGCAGAGATGGGGGACAGGGCCTGTTTGGCTACACCTTC. This codes for CASRDGGQGLFGYTF.

The V call is TRBV4-1, the J call TRBJ2-3, with 9 bases fitting TRBD2. V shed 6 bases and J 4 bases; nucleotides not matched to a gene: 8. CDR1 and CDR2 (germline): MGHRA, YSYEKL. The CDR3 is made up of 15 amino acids. In DNA form, the CDR3 reads TGCGCCAGCAGTAAAAGCGGGAGGTCGCCAGATACGCAGTATTTT. This codes for CASSKSGRSPDTQYF.

V gene TRBV7-2 combines with J gene TRBJ1-1; the match to TRBD1 covers 9 bases. V lost 4 bases and J lost 7; bases outside the gene matches: 13. The germline gives CDR1 SGHTA, CDR2 FQGNSA. The CDR3 contains 16 residues. The CDR3 region is CASSWVAGQGGFEAFF. In nucleotides, the CDR3 is TGTGCCAGCAGCTGGGTGGCGGGACAGGGAGGGTTTGAAGCTTTCTTT. Full variable domain (remainder filled in from reference TRBV7-2 and TRBJ1-1): GAGVSQSPSNKVTEKGKDVELRCDPISGHTALYWYRQSLGQGLEFLIYFQGNSAPDKSGLPSDRFSAERTGGSVSTLTIQRTQQEDSAVYLCASSWVAGQGGFEAFFGQGTRLTVV.

The rearrangement links TRBV4-3 to TRBJ1-2; 9 bases map to TRBD1. The CDR3 covers 14 residues. The germline V gene encodes CDR1 LGHNA and CDR2 YSLEER. Unmatched junction bases numbered 4, after V lost 4 bases and J lost 4 bases. This CDR3 is CASSRTGASYGYTF. DNA of the CDR3: TGCGCCAGCAGCCGGACAGGGGCGTCCTATGGCTACACCTTC.

The chain joins TRBV14 to TRBJ2-2; TRBD1 might be the D (6 bases). The CDR3 spans 16 residues. In germline, CDR1 is SGHDN, CDR2 FVKESK. V lost 8 bases, J lost 1 base, and 17 bases lay in between. Written as DNA, the CDR3 is TGTGCCAGCGACCAGCTAGGGACAAAGAACACCGGGGAGCTGTTTTTT. This sequence encodes CASDQLGTKNTGELFF.

The rearrangement links TRBV28 to TRBJ1-1; D is unresolved. The germline V and J ends were trimmed by 5 bases and 1 base, with 14 bases remaining between them. Germline-derived CDR1 and CDR2 are MDHEN and SYDVKM. This CDR3 has 15 residues. In DNA form, the CDR3 reads TGTGCCAGCAGTCTCTCTGTAGAACCGAACACTGAAGCTTTCTTT. It specifies CASSLSVEPNTEAFF.

The chain joins TRBV18 to TRBJ1-1; D uncertain. The CDR3 sequence is 14 residues long. Trimming removed 1 base at V and 4 bases at J, with 10 bases between. Germline V gene sequence: CDR1 KGHSH, CDR2 LQKENI. CDR3 nucleotide sequence: TGTGCCAGCTCACCACAAAACAGCGGCACTGAAGCTTTCTTT. Residues: CASSPQNSGTEAFF.

This chain links TRBV29-1 with TRBJ1-2; D may be TRBD1 (6 bases). The CDR3 runs to 12 residues. Per the germline V gene, CDR1 is SQVTM and CDR2 is ANQGSEA. V lost 7 bases, J lost 5 bases, and 14 bases lay in between. CDR3 nucleotide sequence: TGCAGCGGGGGGGGGCTTCAGTATGGCTACACCTTC. Residues: CSGGGLQYGYTF. The whole variable domain, remainder taken from reference TRBV29-1 and TRBJ1-2, is SAVISQKPSRDICQRGTSLTIQCQVDSQVTMMFWYRQQPGQSLTLIATANQGSEATYESGFVIDKFPISRPNLTFSTLTVSNMSPEDSSIYLCSGGGLQYGYTFGSGTRLTVV.

The chain is built from TRBV19 and TRBJ2-2; possible D gene TRBD1, 6 bases. This CDR3 has 14 amino acids. V was pared by 10 bases and J by 6 bases, with 18 bases between. CDR1 LNHDA and CDR2 SQIVND come from the germline V gene (reference sequence). The CDR3, as DNA: TGTGCCACCGGTGGGGGCGGAAGCGCCGGGGAGCTGTTTTTT. Protein sequence: CATGGGGSAGELFF.

This clone was counted only a few times. The CDR3 sequence: CASSPSVSGAPGLAGPYEQYF. The CDR3 region has the DNA TGTGCCAGCAGTCCCTCCGTTTCTGGGGCCCCGGGACTAGCGGGACCCTACGAGCAGTACTTC. This chain uses TRBV28 with TRBJ2-7; 13 nucleotides agree with TRBD2. CDR3 length: 21 amino acids. V lost 5 bases to trimming and J lost 2 bases; unmatched junction nucleotides: 21. From germline, CDR1 is MDHEN and CDR2 SYDVKM.

The CDR3 DNA sequence: TGTGCCAGCAGCTCCGGCGAGGTTGGCCATGAGCAGTTCTTC. Protein product: CASSSGEVGHEQFF. V is TRBV6-5 and J is TRBJ2-1; D unresolved. Germline CDR1 and CDR2: MNHEY and SVGAGI. V was pared by 6 bases and J by 8 bases, with 17 bases between. The CDR3 is made up of 14 amino acids.

The chain has TRBV27 and TRBJ2-5; 7 bases match TRBD1. Germline CDR1 is MNHEY and CDR2 is SMNVEV (reference sequence). The V and J ends lost 4 bases and 7 bases, in that order; junction bases with no gene match: 12. The CDR3 is made up of 15 amino acids. In DNA, the CDR3 is TGTGCCAGCAGTTCCCGACAGGGCCTAAGCGGGACCCAGTACTTC. It is translated as CASSSRQGLSGTQYF.

The CDR3 coding sequence is TGCAGTGCTAGTCTTACTCAGGGTTACACTGAAGCTTTCTTT. This translates into CSASLTQGYTEAFF. This sequence joins TRBV20-1 and TRBJ1-1, with D tentatively TRBD1 (5 bases). This CDR3 region has 14 residues. V lost 3 bases and J lost 3, with 14 bases in between. Germline V gives CDR1 DFQATT, CDR2 SNEGSKA (reference sequence).

This clone was detected once. V is TRBV2 and J is TRBJ1-2, with 10 bases fitting TRBD1. The CDR3 consists of 15 residues. Trimming cost V 4 bases and J 5 bases; bases outside gene matches: 7. CDR1 SNHLY and CDR2 FYNNEI come from the germline V gene. In DNA, the CDR3 is TGTGCCAGCAGTGGGGGACAGGGGATAAATTATGGCTACACCTTC. This encodes CASSGGQGINYGYTF.

With respect to this clone: Relative to the germline gene, one junction end is altered; a read error may explain this. V gene TRBV14 combines with J gene TRBJ2-7; 8 bases are shared with TRBD1. This CDR3 region has 13 residues. Germline V gene sequence: CDR1 SGHDN, CDR2 FVKESK. Written as DNA, the CDR3 is TGTGCCAGCAGCCAATGGGGACAGGACGAGAAGTACTTC. Translated, it gives CASSQWGQDEKYF.

This clone showed up just once. The gene calls are TRBV5-4 and TRBJ2-5, with a tentative D call TRBD1 (6 bases). The V end lost 1 base, the J end lost 2 bases, and 9 bases lay between the germline ends. The germline CDR1 and CDR2 sequences are SGHNT and YYREEE (reference sequence). CDR3 length equals 14 residues. The chain's CDR3 is CASSLQGTQETQYF. The CDR3 DNA sequence: TGTGCCAGCAGCTTGCAGGGGACACAAGAGACCCAGTACTTC.